This TCR beta chain stems from a study of CD8+ T cells in alopecia areata. Study-wide context: It was oral tofacitinib, at 5 to 10 mg twice daily, that treated patients received.

This clone has more than one count but fewer than ten. No antigen is known for it. Germline-derived CDR1 and CDR2 are SGHDT and YYEEEE. The CDR3 contains 14 residues. Trimming pared 4 bases from V and 5 bases from J, leaving 15 bases between. Study-level results: On tofacitinib, scalp and blood still held many of the expanded lesional clones. The link between baseline CD8+ expansion and response remains uncertain with one nonresponder.

The treatment is: oral pan-JAK inhibitor, 5-10 mg twice daily. Collection of lesional scalp punch biopsies and peripheral blood was performed in alopecia areata patients. After isolation, RNA underwent reverse transcription to generate cDNA as the sequencing template. Sequencing was performed with immunoSEQ multiplex PCR; in TCRdb, only in-frame clones are kept and a portion is missing. There are over 200,000 clones in the sample; around three fifths occur only once, and 4.2% lies in the top ten. The source was CD4+ T cells sorted from blood, collected at week 4, from a patient treated with tofacitinib. This receptor was identified in a human donor with alopecia areata. The chain employs TRBV5-6 and TRBJ2-5; D ambiguous. The CDR3 region is CASSDRRVRETQYF. The CDR3 DNA is TGTGCCAGCAGCGATCGGCGAGTAAGGGAGACCCAGTACTTC.